The T cell receptor (beta chain) under discussion was sequenced for a study of cytomegalovirus exposure and HLA in healthy donors. Amplification used 60 Vbeta primers and 13 Jbeta primers. The table came from immunoSEQ multiplex PCR; TCRdb's copy has only in-frame clones and leaves some out. The data contain about 160,000 clones, around 79% of them seen just once; the ten biggest clones take up 4.3%. The germline gives CDR1 SGHNT, CDR2 YYREEE (reference sequence). With 4 bases removed from V and 3 bases from J, the gap between germline ends came to 13 bases. The CDR3 covers 14 residues. The receptor's source is a man aged 35 to 55 in good health and CMV-seronegative. The rearrangement uses TRBV5-4 and TRBJ1-1, with unresolved D. The source material was PBMCs. The CDR3 coding sequence is TGTGCCAGCAGCGCCGAGGTGGGAGACACTGAAGCTTTCTTT. Amino acid sequence: CASSAEVGDTEAFF.